Listed below are T cell receptor beta chains from one sample, sequenced in a study of metastatic and nonmetastatic thyroid tumors. MiXCR reprocessed the PCR reads for TCRdb. This sample carries about 40,000 clones, roughly a sixth of them seen once, and the ten largest clones take roughly 9.8%. The specimen was tumor tissue. The receptors here all came from a female donor with papillary thyroid cancer or a benign thyroid nodule (not recorded which). Some clones in this sample may be carry-over from other donors' samples. The CDR3 runs from the conserved cysteine through the conserved F or W. The D gene is left open where the match is weak. For some rows the clone size is stated as once, few or many, or as a class when expanded; others skip it.

>TRBJ2-7|many|.|TRBV7-2
TGTGCCAGCAGCCCCGGGACTTTGAGCTCCTACGAGCAGTACTTC
CASSPGTLSSYEQYF
>TRBJ1-4|many|TRBD1|TRBV13
TGTGCCAGCGCGAGGGGTGGACAGGGGTTTGAAAAACTGTTTTTT
CASARGGQGFEKLFF
>TRBJ1-2|few|.|TRBV19
TGTGCCAGTAGTATAGGTGGAGGAAACTATGGCTACACCTTC
CASSIGGGNYGYTF
>TRBJ2-7|.|.|TRBV7-9
TGTGCCAGCAGCATCGCAGGGGTCGTGTACGAGCAGTACTTC
CASSIAGVVYEQYF
>TRBJ1-3|.|.|TRBV7-6
TGTGCCAGCAGCTTATCCTGGGCCTTCGAGTACGGAAACACCATATATTTT
CASSLSWAFEYGNTIYF
>TRBJ2-1|many|.|TRBV28
TGTGCCAGCAGCCCTCGGGGCAGGTATGATGAGCAGTTCTTC
CASSPRGRYDEQFF
>TRBJ2-7|many|TRBD2|TRBV3-1
TGTGCCAGCAGCCCGCTCGGGGGGGAGCAGTACTTC
CASSPLGGEQYF
>TRBJ2-7|many|TRBD1|TRBV5-5
TGTGCCAGCAGCCCTTCGGTGACAGGGTCTAAGTACGAGCAGTACTTC
CASSPSVTGSKYEQYF
>TRBJ2-1|many|.|TRBV24-1
TGTGCCACCAGTGATCGGACAGAGGGTCGGAATGAGCAGTTCTTC
CATSDRTEGRNEQFF
>TRBJ2-7|many|.|TRBV29-1
TGCAGCGTTGAAGTCTCCGGGTCCCCCGGCGAGCAGTACTTC
CSVEVSGSPGEQYF
>TRBJ2-7|many|.|TRBV11-3
TGTGCCAGCAGCCCTGACATGTGGGGCGAGCAGTACTTC
CASSPDMWGEQYF
>TRBJ1-1|.|.|TRBV19
TGTGCCAGTAGATATAGAAGAGAAGCTTTCTTT
CASRYRREAFF
>TRBJ2-3|many|.|TRBV20-1
TGCAGTGCCCATGCCACCACAGATACGCAGTATTTT
CSAHATTDTQYF
>TRBJ1-1|few|.|TRBV29-1
TGCAGCGGGATGAACACTGAAGCTTTCTTT
CSGMNTEAFF
>TRBJ1-1|many|TRBD1|TRBV4-1
TGCGCCAGCAGCCAAGAGGGGACAGTCAAGAGGAACACTGAAGCTTTCTTT
CASSQEGTVKRNTEAFF
>TRBJ1-4|many|.|TRBV20-1
TGCAGTGCTACCGGCAGGGATGAAAAACTGTTTTTT
CSATGRDEKLFF
>TRBJ1-5|many|.|TRBV20-1
TGCAGTGCTGTCAGGGAGGCCAATCAGCCCCAGCATTTT
CSAVREANQPQHF
>TRBJ1-1|many|TRBD1|TRBV5-4
TGTGCCAGCAGCTCGGGACAGGGGGACACTGAAGCTTTCTTT
CASSSGQGDTEAFF
>TRBJ2-7|many|.|TRBV20-1
TGCAGTGCTAGAGAGGTCCAGGGCAACGAGCAGTACTTC
CSAREVQGNEQYF